Listed here are 7 T cell receptor beta chains from one sample, sequenced in a study of T cells in Graves' hyperthyroidism and ophthalmopathy. TCR beta CDR3 regions were amplified from RNA transcripts. TCR CDR3 regions were first amplified by RT-PCR with HTBI primers. MiXCR, applied by TCRdb to the multiplex PCR reads, yields one record per CDR3 protein. This sample has some 570,000 distinct CDR3 sequences; under 20% occur once, and the top ten carry roughly 18%. What was sequenced was blood. These receptors were collected from a young woman with Graves' ophthalmopathy.

V and J are TRBV6-1 and TRBJ1-6; perhaps TRBD1 as D (6 bases). This CDR3 has 14 residues. Germline CDR1 reads MNHNS; CDR2 reads SASEGT. V lost 7 bases, J lost 3 bases, and 10 bases lay in between. This chain's CDR3 is CASKVQGYNSPLHF. CDR3 in DNA: TGTGCCAGCAAAGTACAGGGCTATAATTCACCCCTCCACTTT.

Ten or more counts support this clonotype. The chain combines TRBV6-6 with TRBJ2-2; no clear D gene. V was shortened by 0 bases and J by 6 bases, with 5 bases between the two germline ends. The CDR3 is 13 amino acids. CDR1 and CDR2 (germline): MNHNY, SVGAGI (reference sequence). The CDR3 sequence is CASSYSSAGELFF. The CDR3 DNA reads as TGTGCCAGCAGTTACTCTTCGGCCGGGGAGCTGTTTTTT.

This clonotype was found a few times. The V call is TRBV7-2, the J call TRBJ2-7, with D hard to call. V lost 1 base to trimming and J lost 4 bases, with 11 bases between them. Germline CDR1 and CDR2: SGHTA and FQGNSA. This CDR3 contains 14 residues. CDR3 in amino acids: CASSLVSSRYEQYF. The CDR3 DNA reads as TGTGCCAGCAGCTTAGTTTCTAGTCGATACGAGCAGTACTTC.

This clonotype has only a few counts. The CDR3 loop reads CASPNPEGYNQPQHF. CDR3 coding DNA: TGTGCCAGCCCTAATCCCGAGGGGTACAATCAGCCCCAGCATTTT. The chain has TRBV6-4 and TRBJ1-5; D might be TRBD1 (5 bases). Germline lookup yields CDR1 MRHNA and CDR2 SNTAGT. The CDR3 consists of 15 residues. The germline V and J ends were trimmed by 8 bases and 3 bases, with 17 bases remaining between them.

This clonotype was seen repeatedly, ten times or more. The chain links TRBV2 to TRBJ2-1; 13 nucleotides line up with TRBD2. Germline V gene data show CDR1 as SNHLY and CDR2 as FYNNEI. The CDR3 is 14 residues long. V lost 7 bases and J lost 13; bases outside the gene matches: 10. CDR3 nucleotides: TGTGCCAGCAAACCGCCTCGGACTAGCGGGAGTCAGTTCTTC. This codes for CASKPPRTSGSQFF.

The chain joins TRBV6-1 to TRBJ1-2, with a possible D match to TRBD1 (5 bases). Per the germline V gene, CDR1 is MNHNS and CDR2 is SASEGT. The CDR3 contains 14 residues. The ends were cut back, 4 bases at V and 0 bases at J, with 9 bases in the middle. CDR3 DNA sequence: TGTGCCAGCAGTGTGGGGGTCGCTAACTATGGCTACACCTTC. Translation: CASSVGVANYGYTF.

CDR3 sequence reads: CATSREQWGNSPLHF. CDR3 DNA: TGTGCCACCAGCAGAGAACAGTGGGGAAATTCACCCCTCCACTTT. V and J are TRBV15 and TRBJ1-6; D not certain. Deletions cut 0 bases from V and 7 bases from J, with 10 bases between. The germline V gene has CDR1 LNHNV and CDR2 YYDKDF (reference sequence). The CDR3 spans 15 residues.